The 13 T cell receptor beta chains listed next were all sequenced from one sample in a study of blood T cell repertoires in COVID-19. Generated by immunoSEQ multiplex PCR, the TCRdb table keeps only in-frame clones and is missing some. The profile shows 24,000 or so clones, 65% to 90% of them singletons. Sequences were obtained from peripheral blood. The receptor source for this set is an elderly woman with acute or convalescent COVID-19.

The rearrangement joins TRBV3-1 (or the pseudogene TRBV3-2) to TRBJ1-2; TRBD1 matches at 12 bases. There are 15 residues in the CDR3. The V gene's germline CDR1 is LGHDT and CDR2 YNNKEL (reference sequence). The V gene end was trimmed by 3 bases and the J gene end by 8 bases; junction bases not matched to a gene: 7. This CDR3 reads CASSHPGQGAGGYTF. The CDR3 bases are TGTGCCAGCAGCCACCCGGGACAGGGGGCGGGAGGCTACACCTTC.

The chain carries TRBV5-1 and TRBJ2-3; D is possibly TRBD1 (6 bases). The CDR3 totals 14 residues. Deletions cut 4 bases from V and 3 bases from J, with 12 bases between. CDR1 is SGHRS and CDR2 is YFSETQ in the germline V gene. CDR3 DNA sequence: TGCGCCAGCAGCCTCCCAACAGGGACAGATACGCAGTATTTT. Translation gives CASSLPTGTDTQYF. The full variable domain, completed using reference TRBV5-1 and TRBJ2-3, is KAGVTQTPRYLIKTRGQQVTLSCSPISGHRSVSWYQQTPGQGLQFLFEYFSETQRNKGNFPGRFSGRQFSNSRSEMNVSTLELGDSALYLCASSLPTGTDTQYFGPGTRLTVL.

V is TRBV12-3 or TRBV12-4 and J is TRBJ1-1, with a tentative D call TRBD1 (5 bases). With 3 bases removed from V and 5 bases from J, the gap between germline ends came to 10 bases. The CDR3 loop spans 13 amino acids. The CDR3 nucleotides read TGTGCCAGCAGTTTTGGGGGGTTGACTGAAGCTTTCTTT. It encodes CASSFGGLTEAFF.

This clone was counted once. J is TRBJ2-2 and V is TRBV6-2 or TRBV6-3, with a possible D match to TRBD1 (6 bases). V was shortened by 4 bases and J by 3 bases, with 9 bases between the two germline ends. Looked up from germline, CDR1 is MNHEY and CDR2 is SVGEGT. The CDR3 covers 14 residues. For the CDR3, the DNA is TGTGCCAGCAGTTGGAACAGGGACACCGGGGAGCTGTTTTTT. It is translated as CASSWNRDTGELFF.

The CDR3 DNA is TGTGCCAGCAGCTTTCATGGGCAGGGTGGGGAGACCCAGTACTTC. It is translated as CASSFHGQGGETQYF. The J gene is TRBJ2-5, the V gene TRBV7-9; D is perhaps TRBD1 (5 bases). The CDR3 loop spans 15 amino acids. The germline V gene has CDR1 SEHNR and CDR2 FQNEAQ (reference sequence). V was shortened by 3 bases and J by 5 bases, with 16 bases between the two germline ends.

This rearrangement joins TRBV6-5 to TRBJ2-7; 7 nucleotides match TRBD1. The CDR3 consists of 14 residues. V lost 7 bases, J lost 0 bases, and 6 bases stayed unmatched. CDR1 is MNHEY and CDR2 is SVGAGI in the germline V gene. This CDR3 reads CASKGQTSSYEQYF. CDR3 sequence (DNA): TGTGCCAGCAAGGGACAGACAAGCTCCTACGAGCAGTACTTC.

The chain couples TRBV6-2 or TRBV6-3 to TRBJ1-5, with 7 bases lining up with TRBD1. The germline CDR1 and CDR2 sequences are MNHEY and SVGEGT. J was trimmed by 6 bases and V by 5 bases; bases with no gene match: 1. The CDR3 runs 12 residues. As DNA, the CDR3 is TGTGCCAGCAGTGACAGGGTTCAGCCCCAGCATTTT. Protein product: CASSDRVQPQHF.

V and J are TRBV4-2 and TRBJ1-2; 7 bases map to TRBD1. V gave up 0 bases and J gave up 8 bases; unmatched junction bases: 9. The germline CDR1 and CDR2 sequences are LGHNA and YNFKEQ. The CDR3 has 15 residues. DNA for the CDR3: TGTGCCAGCAGCCAAGATGTGAACAGGGGCGGCGGCTACACCTTC. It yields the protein CASSQDVNRGGGYTF.

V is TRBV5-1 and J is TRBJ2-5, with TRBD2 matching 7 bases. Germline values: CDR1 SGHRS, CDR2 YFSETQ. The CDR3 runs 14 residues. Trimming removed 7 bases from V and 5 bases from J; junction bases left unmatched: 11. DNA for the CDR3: TGCGCCAGCTTCGGGGGAGGGAAAGGGGAGACCCAGTACTTC. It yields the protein CASFGGGKGETQYF.

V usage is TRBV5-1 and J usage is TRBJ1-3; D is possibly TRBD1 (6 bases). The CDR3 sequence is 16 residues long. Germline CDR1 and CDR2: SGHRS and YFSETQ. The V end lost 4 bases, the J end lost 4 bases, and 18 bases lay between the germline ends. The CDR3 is CASSPRAGGEGNTIYF. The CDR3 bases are TGCGCCAGCAGCCCCAGGGCGGGGGGCGAAGGAAACACCATATATTTT.

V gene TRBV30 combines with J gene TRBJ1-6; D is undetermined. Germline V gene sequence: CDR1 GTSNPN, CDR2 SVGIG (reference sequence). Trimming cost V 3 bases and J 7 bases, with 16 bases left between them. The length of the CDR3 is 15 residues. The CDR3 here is CAWSFGRGRNSPLHF. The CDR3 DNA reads TGTGCCTGGAGCTTCGGGCGGGGAAGGAATTCACCCCTCCACTTT.

The CDR3 protein is CASSARGTSNTEAFF. The DNA for the CDR3 is TGTGCCAGCAGCGCCAGAGGGACATCGAACACTGAAGCTTTCTTT. J is TRBJ1-1 and V is TRBV6-5, with a weak D call TRBD1 (6 bases). CDR3 size: 15 residues. V lost 6 bases and J 1 base, leaving 15 bases between the germline ends. The germline V gene has CDR1 MNHEY and CDR2 SVGAGI.

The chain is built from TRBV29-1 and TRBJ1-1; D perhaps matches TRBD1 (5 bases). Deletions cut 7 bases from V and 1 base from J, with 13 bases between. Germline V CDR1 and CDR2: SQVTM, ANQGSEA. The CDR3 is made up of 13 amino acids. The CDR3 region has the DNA TGCAGCGCCCCAGGAGGGGCGAACACTGAAGCTTTCTTT. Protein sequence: CSAPGGANTEAFF.